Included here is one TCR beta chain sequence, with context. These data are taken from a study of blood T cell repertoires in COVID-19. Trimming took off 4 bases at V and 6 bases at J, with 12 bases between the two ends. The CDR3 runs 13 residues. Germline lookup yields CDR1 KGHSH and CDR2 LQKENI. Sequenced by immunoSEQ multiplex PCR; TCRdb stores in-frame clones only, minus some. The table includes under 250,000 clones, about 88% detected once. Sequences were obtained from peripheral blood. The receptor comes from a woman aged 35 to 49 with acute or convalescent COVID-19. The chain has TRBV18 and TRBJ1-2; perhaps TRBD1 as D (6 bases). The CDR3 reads CASSHDRSNGYTF. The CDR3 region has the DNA TGTGCCAGCTCACACGACAGGTCTAATGGCTACACCTTC.